One and the same sample provided the 3 T cell receptor beta chains below, sequenced in a study of blood T cell repertoires in COVID-19. The protocol was immunoSEQ multiplex PCR, while the TCRdb copy is restricted to in-frame clones and leaves out a portion. The sample has a few hundred thousand clones; about 86% are singletons. Sequencing input: peripheral blood. These receptors originate from a person aged 70 to 85 with COVID-19, enrolled during active disease.

V usage is TRBV4-2 and J usage is TRBJ2-3; TRBD2 matches 13 bases. Germline V lookup: CDR1 LGHNA, CDR2 YNFKEQ. This CDR3 has 20 amino acids. J gave up 0 bases and V 0 bases, and 9 bases lay outside the gene matches. The DNA for the CDR3 is TGTGCCAGCAGCCAAGAATTACTAGCGGGGGGGCTCGGTAGCACAGATACGCAGTATTTT. Translating it yields CASSQELLAGGLGSTDTQYF.

The rearrangement uses TRBV19 and TRBJ2-7, with 7 bases that match TRBD1. This CDR3 has 16 amino acids. In germline, CDR1 is LNHDA, CDR2 SQIVND (reference sequence). The ends lost 2 bases at V and 4 bases at J; junction bases unmatched: 11. The CDR3 is CASSIRLTGFPYEQYF. The CDR3 DNA reads as TGTGCCAGTAGTATAAGATTGACAGGGTTTCCTTACGAGCAGTACTTC.

This chain links TRBV7-9 with TRBJ1-4; 7 positions agree with TRBD1. The CDR3 covers 17 residues. Trimming at V came to 5 bases and at J to 5 bases, leaving 14 bases not matched to a gene. From germline, CDR1 is SEHNR and CDR2 FQNEAQ (reference sequence). Here the CDR3 reads CASSTSRGTGVNEKLFF. CDR3 DNA: TGTGCCAGCAGCACATCCCGGGGCACAGGGGTAAATGAAAAACTGTTTTTT.